This T cell receptor (beta chain) derives from a study of shared clonotypes between healthy human individuals. Whole-study findings and limits: A handful of donors had around 5% of their naive CD4 clonotypes in common.

Profiling relied on immunoSEQ multiplex PCR, and the TCRdb table lists in-frame clones only, not all of them. The table shows millions of clones, with about 92% occurring only once. The V segment lost 3 bases and the J segment 0 bases; nucleotides outside the gene matches: 2. This CDR3 contains 14 residues. Germline V gene data show CDR1 as MNHEY and CDR2 as SVGAGI. Terminally differentiated effector memory CD45RA+ cells were left out of the naive CD8 fraction, which was CD45RO-negative and positively selected for CCR7. The healthy adult donors were HIV-negative and reported no recent acute infections or vaccinations. In regard to this clone: Its antigen remains unidentified. Other DNA sequences in this sample translate to the same CDR3.

The chain has TRBV6-5 and TRBJ2-7; 7 bases align to TRBD1. This TCR was recovered from a young man in good health. Some clones in this sample may be carry-over from other donors' samples. Source material: naive CD8+ T cells from PBMCs. The CDR3, as DNA: TGTGCCAGCAGTTATGGACAGGCCTCCTACGAGCAGTACTTC. Its translation is CASSYGQASYEQYF.